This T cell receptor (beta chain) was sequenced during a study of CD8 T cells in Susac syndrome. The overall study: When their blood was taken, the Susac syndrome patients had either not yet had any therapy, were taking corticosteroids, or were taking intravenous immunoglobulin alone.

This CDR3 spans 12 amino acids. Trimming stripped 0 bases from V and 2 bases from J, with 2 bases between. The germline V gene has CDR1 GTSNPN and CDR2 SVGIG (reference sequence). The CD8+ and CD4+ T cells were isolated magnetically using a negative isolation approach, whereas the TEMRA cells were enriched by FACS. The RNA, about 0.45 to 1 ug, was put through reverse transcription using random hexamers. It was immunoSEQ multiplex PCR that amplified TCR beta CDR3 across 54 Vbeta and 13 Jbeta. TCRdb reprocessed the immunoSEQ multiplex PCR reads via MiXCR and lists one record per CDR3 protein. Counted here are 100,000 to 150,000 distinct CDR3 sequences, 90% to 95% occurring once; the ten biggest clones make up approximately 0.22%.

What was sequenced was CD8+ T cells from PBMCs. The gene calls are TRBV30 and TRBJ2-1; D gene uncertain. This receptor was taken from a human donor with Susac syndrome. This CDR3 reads CAWSVPYNEQFF. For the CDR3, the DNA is TGTGCCTGGAGTGTCCCCTACAATGAGCAGTTCTTC.